The 10 T cell receptor beta chains in this list originate from one sample, sequenced in a study of human T cells and chemical hapten exposure. TCRdb called the RACE reads again in MiXCR, with one record for every CDR3 protein. The profile shows some 250,000 distinct CDR3 sequences, roughly 8% of them singletons. Documented time point: pre-sensitization, week 0. The treatment is: therapeutic diphenylcyclopropenone sensitization with weekly scalp DPC. Sequencing was performed on whole blood, taken in connection with sensitization to the hapten diphenylcyclopropenone (DPC). These receptors all stem from a man aged 18 to 30 with alopecia areata. Some clones in this sample may be carry-over from other donors' samples.

This clonotype appeared a few times. This chain connects TRBV4-3 to TRBJ1-1; unclear D gene. Germline CDR1 reads LGHNA; CDR2 reads YSLEER. CDR3 length: 14 amino acids. V shed 0 bases and J shed 11 bases, with 16 bases lying between them. The chain's CDR3 is CASSQDAAALGAFF. Written as DNA, the CDR3 is TGCGCCAGCAGCCAAGATGCGGCAGCCCTTGGCGCTTTCTTT.

V is TRBV6-1 and J is TRBJ1-1; a weak D match, TRBD1 (5 bases). The CDR3 sequence is 14 residues long. In germline, CDR1 is MNHNS, CDR2 SASEGT. The V end was cut by 3 bases, the J end by 1 base, with 9 bases between. This CDR3 is CASSDWGTNTEAFF. In nucleotides, the CDR3 is TGTGCCAGCAGTGACTGGGGGACGAACACTGAAGCTTTCTTT.

CDR3 sequence (DNA): TGTGCCAGCAGTTACGGGCAGAACGAGAACACTGAAGCTTTCTTT. Amino acid sequence: CASSYGQNENTEAFF. The J gene is TRBJ1-1, the V gene TRBV6-5; D remains unclear. The germline gives CDR1 MNHEY, CDR2 SVGAGI. The CDR3 is made up of 15 amino acids. The germline V and J ends were trimmed by 2 bases and 1 base, with 11 bases remaining between them.

In its sample, this clonotype was seen a few times. The genes are TRBV3-1 and TRBJ1-3; D gene ambiguous. V lost 3 bases to trimming and J lost 0 bases, with 12 bases between them. Germline V gene sequence: CDR1 LGHDT, CDR2 YNNKEL (reference sequence). The length of the CDR3 is 16 residues. The chain's CDR3 is CASSQRVISSGNTIYF. CDR3 nucleotide sequence: TGTGCCAGCAGCCAGAGGGTCATCTCCTCTGGAAACACCATATATTTT.

This clonotype was picked up a small number of times. The rearrangement joins TRBV12-3 or TRBV12-4 to TRBJ2-3, with D unclear. This CDR3 spans 14 amino acids. Trimming took off 1 base at V and 6 bases at J, with 11 bases between the two ends. The CDR3 loop reads CASSLVRLRDTQYF. The CDR3 DNA sequence: TGTGCCAGCAGTTTAGTCCGGCTGAGGGATACGCAGTATTTT.

This clonotype has more than one count but fewer than ten. This chain joins TRBV18 and TRBJ1-1; no clear D. The CDR3 is 13 amino acids. Trimming cost V 2 bases and J 1 base, with 5 bases left between them. Looked up from germline, CDR1 is KGHSH and CDR2 is LQKENI. The CDR3 spells CASSPIQNTEAFF. CDR3 bases: TGTGCCAGCTCACCAATCCAGAACACTGAAGCTTTCTTT.

The V gene is TRBV10-1, the J gene TRBJ2-5; D not certain. The germline V and J ends were trimmed by 3 bases and 6 bases, with 8 bases remaining between them. CDR1 is WNHNN, CDR2 SYGVQD, per germline (reference sequence). CDR3 length equals 12 residues. This CDR3 is CASSEGSQTQYF. CDR3 sequence (DNA): TGCGCCAGCAGTGAAGGTAGCCAGACCCAGTACTTC.

The chain carries TRBV6-5 and TRBJ2-7; D not resolved. Germline CDR1 MNHEY, CDR2 SVGAGI. V was cut by 0 bases and J by 2 bases, with 14 bases left in between. This CDR3 spans 16 amino acids. CDR3: CASSYSMPALPYEQYF. The CDR3 DNA reads TGTGCCAGCAGTTACTCTATGCCCGCCCTCCCCTACGAGCAGTACTTC.

The chain employs TRBV9 and TRBJ2-3; 7 nucleotides agree with TRBD2. The CDR3 is 16 residues long. Trimming at V came to 0 bases and at J to 0 bases, leaving 4 bases not matched to a gene. Germline V lookup: CDR1 SGDLS, CDR2 YYNGEE. In nucleotides, the CDR3 is TGTGCCAGCAGCGTAGTTAGCGGGCTTAGCACAGATACGCAGTATTTT. Protein product: CASSVVSGLSTDTQYF.

This clonotype was picked up a small number of times. V is TRBV7-2 and J is TRBJ1-2, with 7 bases aligning to TRBD1. The germline gives CDR1 SGHTA, CDR2 FQGNSA. This CDR3 contains 16 residues. Unmatched junction bases numbered 8, after V lost 1 base and J lost 3 bases. This CDR3 is CASSLDETGSDYGYTF. The CDR3, as DNA: TGTGCCAGCAGCTTAGACGAGACAGGGTCGGACTATGGCTACACCTTC.